This T cell receptor (beta chain) stems from a study of blood T cell repertoires in COVID-19. Per germline, CDR1 MNHNS and CDR2 SASEGT. V trimming: 4 bases; J trimming: 0 bases; junction bases outside the gene matches: 6. The CDR3 sequence is 17 residues long. Assay: immunoSEQ multiplex PCR; the TCRdb copy retains only in-frame clones and omits some. The sample shows almost 50,000 clones, roughly 89% of them seen only once. This sequence originates from a middle-aged man with acute or convalescent COVID-19. The sequenced sample was peripheral blood. This rearrangement joins TRBV6-1 to TRBJ1-3; 10 nucleotides line up with TRBD1. CDR3 in amino acids: CASSAAGQGFSGNTIYF. The DNA for the CDR3 is TGTGCCAGCAGTGCGGCGGGACAGGGGTTCTCTGGAAACACCATATATTTT.